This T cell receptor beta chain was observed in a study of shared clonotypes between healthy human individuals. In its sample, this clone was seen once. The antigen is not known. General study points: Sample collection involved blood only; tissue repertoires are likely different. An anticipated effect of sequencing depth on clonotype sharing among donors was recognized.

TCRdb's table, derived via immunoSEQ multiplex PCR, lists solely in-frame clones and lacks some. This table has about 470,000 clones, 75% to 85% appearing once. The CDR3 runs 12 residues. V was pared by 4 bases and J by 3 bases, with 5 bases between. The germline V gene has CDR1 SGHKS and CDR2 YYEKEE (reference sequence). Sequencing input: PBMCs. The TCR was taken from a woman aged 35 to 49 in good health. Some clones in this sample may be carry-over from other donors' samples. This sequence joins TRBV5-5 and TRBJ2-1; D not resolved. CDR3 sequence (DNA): TGTGCCAGCAGCCTGGACTACAATGAGCAGTTCTTC. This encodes CASSLDYNEQFF.